A single sample gave rise to the 21 T cell receptor beta chains below, sequenced in a study of T cells after posttransplantation cyclophosphamide. The assay was immunoSEQ multiplex PCR, and TCRdb's table has in-frame clones only and misses some. Here the sample spans 20,000 to 25,000 clones, approximately 90% being singletons. Control samples came 1 year after myeloablative marrow transplants with methotrexate plus calcineurin inhibitor. Material: PBMCs, obtained less than 400 days after allogeneic stem cell transplant with calcineurin inhibitor and methotrexate. The receptors shown here come from a female patient younger than 45 who received an allogeneic stem cell transplant from an unrelated donor, was CMV-positive, and had acute and chronic GVHD. Some of the T cells may derive from the graft donor.

This clone has only a few counts. This chain joins TRBV19 and TRBJ1-3; 7 bases map to TRBD1. Trimming at V came to 3 bases and at J to 2 bases, leaving 4 bases not matched to a gene. Looked up from germline, CDR1 is LNHDA and CDR2 is SQIVND (reference sequence). The CDR3 sequence is 15 residues long. The CDR3 DNA reads TGTGCCAGTAGTATTTTTCAGGGGGCTGGAAACACCATATATTTT. It encodes CASSIFQGAGNTIYF.

The CDR3 DNA is TGTGCCAGCAGTTCCCAGACTAGCGGGAGCTACGAGCAGTACTTC. It codes for CASSSQTSGSYEQYF. This rearrangement joins TRBV6-1 to TRBJ2-7; 12 bases fit TRBD2. Germline V gives CDR1 MNHNS, CDR2 SASEGT. J lost 3 bases, V lost 5 bases, and 5 bases had no gene match. The CDR3 is 15 residues long.

V and J are TRBV7-2 and TRBJ1-4; 8 bases line up with TRBD1. With 5 bases clipped from V and 4 bases from J, the junction kept 3 bases outside the gene matches. Germline CDR1 and CDR2: SGHTA and FQGNSA. The CDR3 length is 14 residues. Here the CDR3 reads CASSPTGGNEKLFF. The CDR3 DNA is TGTGCCAGCAGCCCTACAGGGGGTAATGAAAAACTGTTTTTT.

V usage is TRBV11-2 and J usage is TRBJ2-5, with TRBD2 matching over 11 bases. The junction had 1 base not matched to a gene; V was cut back by 1 base and J by 3 bases. Germline-derived CDR1 and CDR2 are SGHAT and FQNNGV. There are 15 residues in the CDR3. CDR3 in amino acids: CASSLALAGEETQYF. The CDR3 DNA follows: TGTGCCAGCAGCTTAGCACTAGCGGGAGAAGAGACCCAGTACTTC.

The chain links TRBV10-3 to TRBJ1-1; TRBD1 is a possible D gene (6 bases). Germline V gene data show CDR1 as ENHRY and CDR2 as SYGVKD. The CDR3 totals 14 residues. The V end was cut by 5 bases, the J end by 2 bases, with 12 bases between. CDR3 bases: TGTGCCATCAGTCCCGAGGACAGTAACACTGAAGCTTTCTTT. It translates to CAISPEDSNTEAFF.

This clone is medium-sized in the sample. The chain uses TRBV2 and TRBJ1-3, with D possibly matching TRBD1 (6 bases). In germline, CDR1 is SNHLY, CDR2 FYNNEI. V gave up 3 bases and J gave up 9 bases, with 15 bases separating them. This CDR3 region has 14 residues. DNA of the CDR3: TGTGCCAGCAGTGATTGGACAGTCTCTGGCACCATATATTTT. Protein sequence: CASSDWTVSGTIYF.

V is TRBV7-9 and J is TRBJ2-1; 7 nucleotides agree with TRBD1. Germline assignment: CDR1 SEHNR and CDR2 FQNEAQ (reference sequence). Trimming cost V 6 bases and J 8 bases; bases outside gene matches: 19. This CDR3 spans 17 amino acids. The CDR3 nucleotides are TGTGCCAGCAGAGACGGGCTAAGGGGGCCTCAGGTCGATGAGCAGTTCTTC. Amino acids: CASRDGLRGPQVDEQFF.

The chain joins TRBV12-5 to TRBJ2-5; D might be TRBD2 (6 bases). This CDR3 region has 16 residues. Per germline, CDR1 LGHNT and CDR2 FRNRAP. Trimming pared 2 bases from V and 5 bases from J, leaving 18 bases between. The CDR3 is CASGLRGRPVLETQYF. The CDR3, as DNA: TGTGCTAGTGGTTTGCGGGGGAGACCGGTTTTGGAGACCCAGTACTTC.

The chain links TRBV9 to TRBJ2-1, with D perhaps matching TRBD2 (7 bases). Between the trimmed V and J ends, which lost 3 bases and 6 bases, there was a span of 10 bases. Per the germline V gene, CDR1 is SGDLS and CDR2 is YYNGEE. The CDR3 spans 13 residues. This chain's CDR3 is CASSAGGLNEQFF. CDR3 coding DNA: TGTGCCAGCAGCGCCGGGGGGCTCAATGAGCAGTTCTTC.

This sequence joins TRBV30 and TRBJ2-1; weak D call: TRBD2 (7 bases). The CDR3 loop spans 16 amino acids. Germline CDR1 GTSNPN, CDR2 SVGIG (reference sequence). V shed 2 bases and J shed 6 bases, with 20 bases lying between them. The CDR3 sequence is CAWSPNTGLAANEQFF. CDR3 DNA: TGTGCCTGGAGTCCCAATACAGGGCTAGCGGCCAATGAGCAGTTCTTC.

The rearrangement joins TRBV9 to TRBJ1-4, with 8 bases fitting TRBD1. This CDR3 is built from 17 residues. Germline V lookup: CDR1 SGDLS, CDR2 YYNGEE. V lost 3 bases to trimming and J lost 0 bases; unmatched junction nucleotides: 7. As DNA, the CDR3 is TGTGCCAGCAGCGCTAGACAGGGGTTGGCAACTAATGAAAAACTGTTTTTT. This codes for CASSARQGLATNEKLFF.

This chain uses TRBV9 with TRBJ2-1, with D possibly matching TRBD1 (5 bases). The CDR3 contains 12 residues. Germline V gene sequence: CDR1 SGDLS, CDR2 YYNGEE. V lost 4 bases and J lost 10, with 12 bases in between. Here the CDR3 DNA reads TGTGCCAGCAGCCCCCAGGGTTTAGAGCAGTTCTTC. Protein: CASSPQGLEQFF. The entire variable domain, with the rest obtained from reference TRBV9 and TRBJ2-1, is as follows: DSGVTQTPKHLITATGQRVTLRCSPRSGDLSVYWYQQSLDQGLQFLIQYYNGEERAKGNILERFSAQQFPDLHSELNLSSLELGDSALYFCASSPQGLEQFFGPGTRLTVL.

Only a few counts were recorded for this clone. V and J are TRBV10-3 and TRBJ1-1, with a weak D call TRBD1 (5 bases). CDR1 is ENHRY, CDR2 SYGVKD, per germline. Trimming cost V 11 bases and J 4 bases, with 20 bases left between them. CDR3 length: 14 residues. The CDR3 DNA reads TGTGCCGCCTATAGCCGGGGGGGAGGCACTGAAGCTTTCTTT. Protein sequence: CAAYSRGGGTEAFF.

This chain links TRBV4-1 with TRBJ2-7; a possible D gene is TRBD1 (6 bases). Germline assignment: CDR1 MGHRA and CDR2 YSYEKL. CDR3 length equals 15 residues. The V end was cut by 0 bases, the J end by 3 bases, with 12 bases between. The CDR3 nucleotides read TGCGCCAGCAGCCAAGATCCAGGGGCTAGCTACGAGCAGTACGTC. Translation gives CASSQDPGASYEQYV.

The chain is built from TRBV11-3 and TRBJ2-1; D unclear. V was trimmed by 1 base and J by 9 bases, leaving 7 bases between them. The CDR3 sequence is 12 residues long. Per the germline V gene, CDR1 is SGHNT and CDR2 is YENEEA. The CDR3 protein is CASSLGGGEQFF. The CDR3 DNA follows: TGTGCCAGCAGCTTAGGAGGTGGTGAGCAGTTCTTC.

The V and J genes are TRBV27 and TRBJ2-1; D gene uncertain. CDR1 MNHEY and CDR2 SMNVEV come from the germline V gene (reference sequence). V shed 5 bases and J shed 0 bases, with 8 bases lying between them. The CDR3 has 14 amino acids. The CDR3 nucleotides are TGTGCCAGCAGTCTAAGTTACTCCTACAATGAGCAGTTCTTC. Its protein product is CASSLSYSYNEQFF.

This chain uses TRBV11-2 with TRBJ2-2; 9 nucleotides match TRBD2. The junction had 6 bases not matched to a gene; V was cut back by 5 bases and J by 2 bases. This CDR3 comprises 16 residues. Germline CDR1 SGHAT, CDR2 FQNNGV. CDR3 region: CASSEIAGVNTGELFF. CDR3 nucleotide sequence: TGTGCCAGCAGCGAGATAGCGGGGGTAAACACCGGGGAGCTGTTTTTT.

This clone was found a few times. The chain carries TRBV11-3 and TRBJ2-3, with D perhaps TRBD1 (6 bases). The germline V and J ends were trimmed by 6 bases and 2 bases, with 15 bases remaining between them. The CDR3 is 15 amino acids. Germline V CDR1 and CDR2: SGHNT, YENEEA. Here the CDR3 reads CASSPGGGPTDTQYF. CDR3 DNA sequence: TGTGCCAGCAGTCCCGGTGGGGGCCCCACAGATACGCAGTATTTT. Based on the CDR3 plus reference TRBV11-3 and TRBJ2-3, the full variable domain is EAGVVQSPRYKIIEKKQPVAFWCNPISGHNTLYWYLQNLGQGPELLIRYENEEAVDDSQLPKDRFSAERLKGVDSTLKIQPAELGDSAVYLCASSPGGGPTDTQYFGPGTRLTVL.

This clone was recorded once. This rearrangement joins TRBV6-1 to TRBJ2-2; TRBD1 matches 12 bases. V was pared by 6 bases and J by 7 bases, with 6 bases of the junction left unmatched. This CDR3 region has 15 residues. CDR1 is MNHNS and CDR2 is SASEGT in the germline V gene. The CDR3 region is CASSWGQGAIGELFF. CDR3 coding DNA: TGTGCCAGCAGCTGGGGACAGGGGGCGATCGGGGAGCTGTTTTTT.

The sample holds a few counts of this clone. J is TRBJ1-4 and V is TRBV7-2; D ambiguous. V lost 7 bases, J lost 6 bases, and 12 bases lay in between. The CDR3 sequence is 13 residues long. From germline, CDR1 is SGHTA and CDR2 FQGNSA. In nucleotides, the CDR3 is TGTGCCAGCACCCCCTTCGGGGATGAAAAACTGTTTTTT. Amino acid sequence: CASTPFGDEKLFF.

This chain connects TRBV10-3 to TRBJ1-6; TRBD1 aligns across 8 bases. Trimming removed 0 bases from V and 7 bases from J; junction bases left unmatched: 8. The germline gives CDR1 ENHRY, CDR2 SYGVKD. CDR3 size: 17 residues. The CDR3 loop is CAISESTGGVVNSPLHF. The CDR3 DNA sequence: TGTGCCATCAGTGAGTCAACAGGGGGTGTAGTCAATTCACCCCTCCACTTT.